This TCR beta chain was sequenced in a study of blood T cell repertoires in COVID-19. Study in general: The United States, Italy and Spain provided the acute and convalescent COVID-19 samples. T cells, B-cell-depleted T cells, or PBMCs supplied cDNA or gDNA.

Original methodology: Amplifying reference gene primers gave estimates of nucleated cell counts. The assay was immunoSEQ multiplex PCR, and TCRdb's table has in-frame clones only and misses some. The V and J calls and clone size are taken from that table; D and trimming were inferred from the DNA. The table lists about 170,000 clones, more than 75% of them singletons. Losses at the gene ends were 4 bases for V and 7 bases for J; bases not matched to a gene: 6. This CDR3 contains 14 residues. Germline lookup yields CDR1 LGHNA and CDR2 YSLEER. Sequencing used peripheral blood. The rearrangement joins TRBV4-3 to TRBJ2-2; TRBD2 aligns across 7 bases. The sequence was obtained from a young man with active or convalescent COVID-19. The CDR3 here is CASSREGAGGELFF. The CDR3 DNA sequence: TGCGCCAGCAGCCGGGAGGGAGCAGGCGGGGAGCTGTTTTTT.